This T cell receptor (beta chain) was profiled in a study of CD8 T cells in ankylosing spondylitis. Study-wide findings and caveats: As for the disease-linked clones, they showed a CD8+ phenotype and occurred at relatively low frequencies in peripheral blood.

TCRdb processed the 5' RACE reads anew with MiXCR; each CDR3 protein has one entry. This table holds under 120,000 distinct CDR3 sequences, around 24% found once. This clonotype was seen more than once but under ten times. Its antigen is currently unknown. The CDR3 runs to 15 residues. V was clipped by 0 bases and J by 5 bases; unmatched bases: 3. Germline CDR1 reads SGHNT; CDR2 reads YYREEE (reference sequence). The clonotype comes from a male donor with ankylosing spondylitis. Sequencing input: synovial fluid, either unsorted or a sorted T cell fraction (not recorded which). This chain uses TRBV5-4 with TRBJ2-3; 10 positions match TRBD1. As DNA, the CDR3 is TGTGCCAGCAGCTTGGGACAGGGGGCTGTAGATACGCAGTATTTT. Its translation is CASSLGQGAVDTQYF.